This T cell receptor beta chain stems from a study of beta chain features in type 1 diabetes. Reverse transcription of all isolated RNA meant that expressed TCRB transcripts were sequenced. Using immunoSEQ multiplex PCR, the repertoire was profiled, and TCRdb retains in-frame clones only, with some absent. The sample holds 330,000 or so clones; around 20% are singletons and the top ten take about 0.044%. The V segment lost 2 bases and the J segment 3 bases; nucleotides outside the gene matches: 0. CDR1 SEHNR and CDR2 FQNEAQ come from the germline V gene (reference sequence). This CDR3 comprises 15 residues. CD4+ naive, central memory, regulatory and stem cell-like memory cells were sorted via CD45RO/CCR7/CD25/CD127/CD95/CD27.

Sequences were obtained from naive CD4+ T cells from blood. The V and J genes are TRBV7-9 and TRBJ2-3, with 12 bases lining up with TRBD2. The TCR comes from a woman between 18 and 30 years old in good health. CDR3 residues: CASSLLAGGTDTQYF. CDR3 nucleotide sequence: TGTGCCAGCAGCTTACTAGCGGGAGGGACAGATACGCAGTATTTT.